This T cell receptor beta chain was retrieved from a study of shared clonotypes between healthy human individuals. Study-wide findings and caveats: Clonotype sharing levels among donors were expected to vary with sequencing depth. Limited genetic and exposure-history diversity came from having few donors.

Using immunoSEQ multiplex PCR, the repertoire was profiled, and TCRdb retains in-frame clones only, with some absent. The top ten clones hold 0.37% of a sample with 2 million to 2.5 million clones, approximately 90% of them seen once. J gave up 6 bases and V 5 bases, and 15 bases lay outside the gene matches. This CDR3 region has 17 residues. Germline V gene data show CDR1 as SEHNR and CDR2 as FQNEAQ (reference sequence). A note on this clone: Its antigen is currently unknown.

The sample comprised naive CD4+ T cells from PBMCs. Subset in this sample: CD45RA+ positively selected. This TCR came from a young man in good health. Some clones in this sample may be carry-over from other donors' samples. The chain combines TRBV7-9 with TRBJ2-3; 9 bases match TRBD1. Written as DNA, the CDR3 is TGTGCCAGCAGCAAGCCGATGACAGGGGGTAGTAAGGATACGCAGTATTTT. Protein sequence: CASSKPMTGGSKDTQYF.